This T cell receptor beta chain was retrieved from a study of T cell responses to AZD1222 COVID-19 vaccine. Produced via immunoSEQ multiplex PCR; TCRdb's table is partial and in-frame only. The sample contains under 130,000 clones, 75% to 90% of which appear only once. Investigators merged groups given second doses at roughly 4 or roughly 12 weeks. The CDR3 extends over 14 amino acids. The specimen was peripheral blood, collected 28 days after the second AZD1222 dose. This sequence joins TRBV21-1 and TRBJ2-1; the tabulated D call, TRBD2, remains unverified against the DNA. TRBV21-1 is a pseudogene segment. This TCR was recovered from an adult who received the AZD1222 COVID-19 vaccine. The CDR3 is CASSPHGLYNEQFF. Here the CDR3 DNA reads TGTGCCAGCAGTCCCCACGGACTCTACAATGAGCAGTTCTTC.